One sample yielded the 20 T cell receptor beta chains listed below, sequenced in a study of CD8+ T cells in alopecia areata. Treatment noted: oral pan-JAK inhibitor, 5-10 mg twice daily. RNA extraction was followed by reverse transcription into cDNA, which acted as the sequencing template. Measured with immunoSEQ multiplex PCR; TCRdb has only the in-frame clones, and not every one. This sample has approximately 170,000 clones; around 60% occur once, and the top ten carry approximately 0.63%. This sample comprised CD4+ T cells sorted from blood, obtained at week 4, from a patient treated with tofacitinib. These receptors came from a human donor with alopecia areata.

The chain combines TRBV30 with TRBJ2-2; no clear D gene. Germline CDR1 is GTSNPN and CDR2 is SVGIG (reference sequence). This CDR3 has 11 residues. Trimming removed 5 bases at V and 6 bases at J, with 7 bases between. The CDR3 nucleotides read TGTGCCTGGGGCTCGGCCGGGGAGCTGTTTTTT. Its protein is CAWGSAGELFF.

A note on this clone: The junction does not match germline at one end; this may be a read error. This chain's CDR3 is CASRQGQGGDEQFF. CDR3 sequence (DNA): TGTGCCAGCAGACAAGGACAGGGTGGGGATGAGCAGTTCTTC. V gene TRBV4-2 combines with J gene TRBJ2-1, with 8 bases identical to TRBD1. Germline CDR1 LGHNA, CDR2 YNFKEQ. This CDR3 comprises 14 residues.

This clone has a handful of counts. The chain carries TRBV9 and TRBJ1-2; no reliable D call. The germline gives CDR1 SGDLS, CDR2 YYNGEE. The CDR3 contains 14 residues. Trimming shortened V by 4 bases and J by 7 bases, and 17 bases separated the two germline ends. In DNA, the CDR3 is TGTGCCAGCAGCTACATTACTTCTTCGGCTGGCTACACCTTC. Amino acids: CASSYITSSAGYTF.

This clone has just a few counts. This chain connects TRBV6-5 to TRBJ2-1; D remains unclear. V lost 7 bases and J 0 bases, leaving 13 bases between the germline ends. CDR3 length equals 15 residues. Germline lookup yields CDR1 MNHEY and CDR2 SVGAGI. The CDR3 coding sequence is TGTGCCAGCAACAAAGAGAGCTACTCCTACAATGAGCAGTTCTTC. Translation gives CASNKESYSYNEQFF.

This clone has only one observation. The V gene is TRBV30, the J gene TRBJ1-5; 7 bases align to TRBD1. After removal of 5 bases from V and 1 base from J, the junction contained 5 bases not matched to a gene. The germline V gene has CDR1 GTSNPN and CDR2 SVGIG (reference sequence). The CDR3 is 14 amino acids. The CDR3, as DNA: TGTGCCTGGCGATCGGGACAGAGCAATCAGCCCCAGCATTTT. The encoded protein is CAWRSGQSNQPQHF.

The CDR3 is CSVLGDAKNIQYF. Written as DNA, the CDR3 is TGCAGCGTTCTAGGGGATGCCAAAAACATTCAGTACTTC. The chain combines TRBV29-1 with TRBJ2-4, with D possibly TRBD1 on 5 matching bases. CDR1 and CDR2 from the germline V gene are SQVTM and ANQGSEA. The CDR3 is 13 amino acids. The ends were cut back, 5 bases at V and 1 base at J, with 9 bases in the middle.

This clone came up once. The chain has TRBV4-1 and TRBJ2-7; 7 bases align to TRBD1. The germline CDR1 and CDR2 sequences are MGHRA and YSYEKL. Unmatched junction bases numbered 7, after V lost 0 bases and J lost 2 bases. CDR3 size: 16 residues. CDR3 DNA: TGCGCCAGCAGCCAAGATCAGCGGACAGGAGCCTACGAGCAGTACTTC. As protein: CASSQDQRTGAYEQYF.

CDR3 bases: TGTGCCATCAGCGACCGGACTAGCGGGACCCACGAGCAGTACTTC. Amino acids: CAISDRTSGTHEQYF. This chain uses TRBV10-3 with TRBJ2-7, with 12 bases fitting TRBD2. The germline V gene has CDR1 ENHRY and CDR2 SYGVKD. Unmatched junction bases numbered 8, after V lost 6 bases and J lost 5 bases. This CDR3 has 15 amino acids.

This clone was picked up a small number of times. The chain recombines TRBV29-1 with TRBJ1-2, with D unresolved. The V end lost 0 bases, the J end lost 4 bases, and 21 bases lay between the germline ends. CDR3 length equals 17 residues. Per germline, CDR1 SQVTM and CDR2 ANQGSEA. CDR3 sequence reads: CSVEDRRVLGRFYGYTF. The CDR3, as DNA: TGCAGCGTTGAAGATCGAAGAGTCCTAGGACGGTTCTATGGCTACACCTTC.

The CDR3 DNA is TGTGCCAGCAAAAAGACAGGGGGGTATGGCTACACCTTC. Residues: CASKKTGGYGYTF. This rearrangement joins TRBV6-5 to TRBJ1-2; 9 positions match TRBD1. Unmatched junction bases numbered 5, after V lost 7 bases and J lost 5 bases. This CDR3 region has 13 residues. Germline CDR1 reads MNHEY; CDR2 reads SVGAGI.

This clone was seen only once. The V and J genes are TRBV7-2 and TRBJ2-7; D is undetermined. The V end was cut by 1 base, the J end by 5 bases, with 15 bases between. This CDR3 has 15 residues. Germline V gene data show CDR1 as SGHTA and CDR2 as FQGNSA. DNA of the CDR3: TGTGCCAGCAGCTTAGTCTGGGCAGGACGAAACGAGCAGTACTTC. Protein: CASSLVWAGRNEQYF.

The chain employs TRBV5-6 and TRBJ1-2, with 7 bases lining up with TRBD1. CDR3 length: 16 residues. The germline CDR1 and CDR2 sequences are SGHDT and YYEEEE. V shed 4 bases, J shed 4 bases, and the junction held 13 bases outside the gene matches. The CDR3 DNA sequence: TGTGCCAGCAGCGGGAATGAAGACAGGGTGGTCTATGGCTACACCTTC. Translated: CASSGNEDRVVYGYTF.

The chain employs TRBV2 and TRBJ2-1, with 9 positions matching TRBD1. Trimming took 7 bases from V and 6 from J; bases not matched to a gene: 13. The CDR3 loop spans 16 amino acids. CDR1 is SNHLY, CDR2 FYNNEI, per germline. This CDR3 reads CASTLRGQGLINEQFF. The CDR3 coding sequence is TGTGCCAGCACACTCCGGGGACAGGGCTTAATCAATGAGCAGTTCTTC. Full variable domain (rest looked up from reference TRBV2 and TRBJ2-1): EPEVTQTPSHQVTQMGQEVILRCVPISNHLYFYWYRQILGQKVEFLVSFYNNEISEKSEIFDDQFSVERPDGSNFTLKIRSTKLEDSAMYFCASTLRGQGLINEQFFGPGTRLTVL.

The chain links TRBV7-2 to TRBJ2-1; 7 bases align to TRBD2. The trim removed 7 bases at V and 4 bases at J, leaving 10 bases unmatched. Germline loops: CDR1 SGHTA, CDR2 FQGNSA. The CDR3 extends over 15 amino acids. The CDR3: CASTPGRERYNEQFF. CDR3 bases: TGTGCCAGCACCCCGGGGCGGGAGAGGTACAATGAGCAGTTCTTC.

With respect to this clone: At the DNA level, this CDR3 is encoded by other sequences in the same sample as well. This chain joins TRBV6-5 and TRBJ1-2; D is unresolved. Germline V CDR1 and CDR2: MNHEY, SVGAGI. The CDR3 has 13 residues. V lost 2 bases and J 3 bases, leaving 7 bases between the germline ends. The CDR3 DNA follows: TGTGCCAGCAGTTACGGCGCTGACTATGGCTACACCTTC. Amino acids: CASSYGADYGYTF.

The chain couples TRBV29-1 to TRBJ2-5, with a weak D call TRBD1 (5 bases). CDR3 length equals 12 residues. CDR1 and CDR2 (germline): SQVTM, ANQGSEA. Trimming removed 7 bases at V and 4 bases at J, with 13 bases between. CDR3 protein: CSGSGSAETQYF. Here the CDR3 DNA reads TGCAGCGGATCAGGGTCGGCAGAGACCCAGTACTTC.

This clone was seen more than once but under ten times. The chain is built from TRBV5-1 and TRBJ1-1; 7 nucleotides agree with TRBD1. The CDR3 has 14 residues. Germline values: CDR1 SGHRS, CDR2 YFSETQ. V trimming: 4 bases; J trimming: 4 bases; junction bases outside the gene matches: 7. CDR3 protein: CASSRDRVSTEAFF. CDR3 DNA sequence: TGCGCCAGCAGCCGGGACAGAGTTTCCACTGAAGCTTTCTTT.

This clone was seen just once. This chain joins TRBV5-1 and TRBJ1-4, with a possible D match to TRBD1 (6 bases). The CDR3 has 16 amino acids. V was clipped by 0 bases and J by 4 bases, with 13 bases between them. CDR1 is SGHRS and CDR2 is YFSETQ in the germline V gene. The DNA for the CDR3 is TGCGCCAGCAGCTTGGCCCCGACAGGTCGTAATGAAAAACTGTTTTTT. Translated: CASSLAPTGRNEKLFF.

Written as DNA, the CDR3 is TGTGCCAGCAGGGACACAGCTAACTATGGCTACACCTTC. Amino acid sequence: CASRDTANYGYTF. V is TRBV2 and J is TRBJ1-2; D possibly corresponds to TRBD1 (5 bases). Germline values: CDR1 SNHLY, CDR2 FYNNEI. The CDR3 loop spans 13 amino acids. V was clipped by 6 bases and J by 0 bases, with 8 bases between them.

The chain employs TRBV30 and TRBJ2-3, with 10 nucleotides matching TRBD2. Germline CDR1 GTSNPN, CDR2 SVGIG (reference sequence). CDR3 length: 15 residues. J was trimmed by 4 bases and V by 4 bases; bases with no gene match: 8. The CDR3 region has the DNA TGTGCCTGGAAAGTACCTAGCGGGAGCGCAGATACGCAGTATTTT. This sequence encodes CAWKVPSGSADTQYF.